A single sample gave rise to the 28 T cell receptor beta chains below, sequenced in a study of CD8+CD57+ T cells in acquired aplastic anemia. According to the study, genomic DNA was the template for TCR beta VDJ and CDR3 profiling. TCRdb fed the reads into MiXCR, producing one record per CDR3 protein. This sample has approximately 160,000 distinct CDR3 sequences, with roughly 45% found just once. The sample was sorted CD4+, CD8+, or CD8+CD57+ T cells (not recorded which) from PBMCs. These TCRs come from a human donor in good health.

This clonotype was recorded at least ten times. The rearrangement uses TRBV19 and TRBJ1-6, with D uncertain. The V end lost 7 bases, the J end lost 5 bases, and 15 bases lay between the germline ends. This CDR3 contains 15 residues. CDR1 is LNHDA, CDR2 SQIVND, per germline (reference sequence). CDR3 nucleotide sequence: TGTGCCAGTATCGTCCCCCGTCCTGATAATTCACCCCTCCACTTT. It yields the protein CASIVPRPDNSPLHF. Filled out from reference TRBV19 and TRBJ1-6, the complete variable domain reads DGGITQSPKYLFRKEGQNVTLSCEQNLNHDAMYWYRQDPGQGLRLIYYSQIVNDFQKGDIAEGYSVSREKKESFPLTVTSAQKNPTAFYLCASIVPRPDNSPLHFGNGTRLTVT.

This chain joins TRBV11-2 and TRBJ2-1; D gene ambiguous. The length of the CDR3 is 14 residues. Trimming left V 0 bases short and J 8 bases short, with 11 bases between. CDR1 SGHAT and CDR2 FQNNGV come from the germline V gene. The CDR3 loop is CASSLDGGSYEQFF. The CDR3 DNA is TGTGCCAGCAGCTTAGACGGTGGGTCCTATGAGCAGTTCTTC.

This chain connects TRBV2 to TRBJ2-5; TRBD2 might be the D (5 bases). The CDR3 length is 15 residues. The germline V and J ends were trimmed by 2 bases and 5 bases, with 15 bases remaining between them. Germline-derived CDR1 and CDR2 are SNHLY and FYNNEI. For the CDR3, the DNA is TGTGCCAGCAGTGAATCCGGGGTTGGGTTGGAGACCCAGTACTTC. It translates to CASSESGVGLETQYF.

This clonotype was seen repeatedly, ten times or more. The rearrangement joins TRBV7-2 to TRBJ2-5; 12 nucleotides align to TRBD2. Germline V gene data show CDR1 as SGHTA and CDR2 as FQGNSA. The CDR3 runs 16 residues. J gave up 2 bases and V 1 base, and 2 bases lay outside the gene matches. The CDR3 region is CASSLVTSGGQETQYF. For the CDR3, the DNA is TGTGCCAGCAGCTTAGTGACTAGCGGGGGTCAAGAGACCCAGTACTTC.

For the CDR3, the DNA is TGTGCCAGCAGCCCTCTCCGGGGTGGGAAGGGCTCCTACGAGCAGTACTTC. Amino acids: CASSPLRGGKGSYEQYF. The chain carries TRBV5-6 and TRBJ2-7; D is possibly TRBD2 (5 bases). Germline V gives CDR1 SGHDT, CDR2 YYEEEE. The CDR3 extends over 17 amino acids. The V end lost 4 bases, the J end lost 0 bases, and 20 bases lay between the germline ends.

This clonotype has ten or more counts. The gene calls are TRBV7-9 and TRBJ2-7; TRBD1 is a possible D gene (6 bases). Trimming took off 5 bases at V and 2 bases at J, with 16 bases between the two ends. CDR1 is SEHNR and CDR2 is FQNEAQ in the germline V gene (reference sequence). The CDR3 covers 15 residues. The CDR3: CASSQRPDSAYEQYF. The CDR3 DNA is TGTGCCAGCAGCCAACGCCCGGACAGCGCCTACGAGCAGTACTTC.

The chain combines TRBV12-3 or TRBV12-4 with TRBJ2-5; either TRBD1 or TRBD2 may fit D (5 bases each). V shed 1 base and J shed 3 bases, with 6 bases lying between them. The CDR3 has 13 residues. CDR3 bases: TGTGCCAGCAGTTTAGGGGGGAAAGAGACCCAGTACTTC. Protein product: CASSLGGKETQYF.

This clonotype has ten or more counts. The rearrangement uses TRBV10-2 and TRBJ2-3; weak D call: TRBD2 (5 bases). The germline V gene encodes CDR1 WSHSY and CDR2 SAAADI. V lost 5 bases and J 7 bases, leaving 19 bases between the germline ends. The CDR3 is made up of 15 amino acids. Written as DNA, the CDR3 is TGCGCCAGCAGTACTCAAGCCGGACTCCGATATACGCAGTATTTT. This encodes CASSTQAGLRYTQYF.

This sequence joins TRBV9 and TRBJ2-3, with unresolved D. The V end lost 0 bases, the J end lost 6 bases, and 14 bases lay between the germline ends. This CDR3 region has 15 residues. Per germline, CDR1 SGDLS and CDR2 YYNGEE. Written as DNA, the CDR3 is TGTGCCAGCAGCGTAGGGAGCCTAGTTCAGGATACGCAGTATTTT. Translated: CASSVGSLVQDTQYF.

This clonotype was detected ten times or more. The CDR3 is CASSQEWLSLSLHF. The CDR3, as DNA: TGCGCCAGCAGCCAAGAATGGTTGTCTTTATCCCTCCACTTT. This sequence joins TRBV4-3 and TRBJ1-6; no clear D gene. V shed 0 bases and J shed 14 bases, with 14 bases lying between them. The CDR3 is 14 residues long. Germline-derived CDR1 and CDR2 are LGHNA and YSLEER.

This clonotype turned up a few times. The chain employs TRBV3-1 and TRBJ2-3; 12 nucleotides align to TRBD2. The CDR3 is 16 amino acids. The germline CDR1 and CDR2 sequences are LGHDT and YNNKEL (reference sequence). J lost 2 bases, V lost 5 bases, and 5 bases had no gene match. CDR3 sequence (DNA): TGTGCCAGCAGCGGCCGGACTAGCGGGAACACAGATACGCAGTATTTT. This codes for CASSGRTSGNTDTQYF.

A word on this clonotype: At one boundary the junction diverges from the germline segment, which might be a read error. This chain joins TRBV7-3 and TRBJ1-2; D gene unclear. There are 13 residues in the CDR3. CDR1 and CDR2 from the germline V gene are SGHTA and FQGTGA. The CDR3 DNA sequence: TGTGCCAGCAGCTACGGACTCGCCTATGGCTACACCTTT. Its protein product is CASSYGLAYGYTF. Combining the CDR3 with reference TRBV7-3 and TRBJ1-2 gives the whole variable domain GAGVSQTPSNKVTEKGKYVELRCDPISGHTALYWYRQSLGQGPEFLIYFQGTGAADDSGLPNDRFFAVRPEGSVSTLKIQRTERGDSAVYLCASSYGLAYGYTFGSGTRLTVV.

CDR3 region: CATQAGELSEQFF. For the CDR3, the DNA is TGTGCCACCCAAGCGGGAGAGCTTAGTGAGCAGTTCTTC. The genes are TRBV5-6 and TRBJ2-1; 8 bases are a match to TRBD2. CDR1 is SGHDT and CDR2 is YYEEEE in the germline V gene. CDR3 length: 13 residues. V trimming: 9 bases; J trimming: 9 bases; junction bases outside the gene matches: 11.

The chain links TRBV4-1 to TRBJ1-6; D ambiguous. V lost 0 bases and J 1 base, leaving 13 bases between the germline ends. This CDR3 contains 18 residues. The germline V gene has CDR1 MGHRA and CDR2 YSYEKL. DNA for the CDR3: TGCGCCAGCAGCCAAGATTTATCTCGACTTTCCTATAATTCACCCCTCCACTTT. Amino acids: CASSQDLSRLSYNSPLHF.

This clonotype was observed at least ten times. The rearrangement links TRBV9 to TRBJ2-1; the D gene is possibly TRBD2 (6 bases). This CDR3 region has 14 residues. The germline V gene has CDR1 SGDLS and CDR2 YYNGEE. V gave up 7 bases and J gave up 9 bases, with 20 bases separating them. This CDR3 reads CASEALPTGGEQFF. The CDR3 coding sequence is TGTGCCAGCGAGGCCCTTCCGACCGGGGGTGAGCAGTTCTTC.

The chain has TRBV28 and TRBJ1-3; unclear D gene. The CDR3 runs 12 residues. Germline V gene sequence: CDR1 MDHEN, CDR2 SYDVKM. Trimming took 7 bases from V and 0 from J, leaving 4 bases between them. The DNA for the CDR3 is TGTGCCAGCACCACCTCTGGAAACACCATATATTTT. Translated, it gives CASTTSGNTIYF.

This clonotype was counted many times. The chain carries TRBV5-1 and TRBJ2-1; 8 bases are a match to TRBD1. This CDR3 has 15 amino acids. Germline lookup yields CDR1 SGHRS and CDR2 YFSETQ. After removal of 0 bases from V and 7 bases from J, the junction contained 6 bases not matched to a gene. The CDR3 sequence: CASSLAAGGGNEQFF. CDR3 sequence (DNA): TGCGCCAGCAGCTTGGCGGCAGGGGGCGGGAATGAGCAGTTCTTC.

This clonotype was seen many times. The chain joins TRBV12-3 or TRBV12-4 to TRBJ1-2; no reliable D call. The CDR3 totals 14 residues. Trimming pared 3 bases from V and 8 bases from J, leaving 16 bases between. CDR3 residues: CASSFSPKVLGYTF. CDR3 bases: TGTGCCAGCAGTTTCAGCCCAAAGGTTTTGGGCTACACCTTC.

The sample holds a few counts of this clonotype. CDR3: CASSLKDSPNTGELFF. CDR3 DNA sequence: TGCGCCAGCAGCTTGAAGGACAGTCCGAACACCGGGGAGCTGTTTTTT. V usage is TRBV5-1 and J usage is TRBJ2-2; a weak D match, TRBD1 (6 bases). V shed 1 base and J shed 0 bases, with 10 bases lying between them. Germline V lookup: CDR1 SGHRS, CDR2 YFSETQ. This CDR3 is 16 amino acids long.

This clonotype was counted many times. This rearrangement joins TRBV24-1 to TRBJ2-1, with 14 bases that match TRBD2. This CDR3 spans 15 amino acids. Losses at the gene ends were 10 bases for V and 7 bases for J; bases not matched to a gene: 8. Per germline, CDR1 KGHDR and CDR2 SFDVKD. CDR3 region: CATKHGTSGRNEQFF. Written as DNA, the CDR3 is TGTGCCACTAAACACGGGACTAGCGGGAGAAATGAGCAGTTCTTC.

The CDR3 DNA sequence: TGTGCCAGCAGCCTACAGGAAGACAGGGCGAACACTGAAGCTTTCTTT. Its protein is CASSLQEDRANTEAFF. The chain joins TRBV7-6 to TRBJ1-1, with 7 bases matching TRBD1. The CDR3 loop spans 16 amino acids. Germline V gene lookup returns CDR1 SGHVS and CDR2 FNYEAQ. V was pared by 5 bases and J by 1 base, with 10 bases of the junction left unmatched.

The chain carries TRBV5-1 and TRBJ1-2, with 8 nucleotides matching TRBD1. The length of the CDR3 is 15 residues. Germline V gene sequence: CDR1 SGHRS, CDR2 YFSETQ. Losses at the gene ends were 2 bases for V and 5 bases for J; bases not matched to a gene: 8. The CDR3: CASSLGTGQEYGYTF. CDR3 DNA: TGCGCCAGCAGCTTAGGGACAGGACAGGAATATGGCTACACCTTC. The variable domain in full, completed from reference TRBV5-1 and TRBJ1-2, reads KAGVTQTPRYLIKTRGQQVTLSCSPISGHRSVSWYQQTPGQGLQFLFEYFSETQRNKGNFPGRFSGRQFSNSRSEMNVSTLELGDSALYLCASSLGTGQEYGYTFGSGTRLTVV.

The chain links TRBV10-3 to TRBJ2-2; TRBD2 aligns across 10 bases. Germline V gene data show CDR1 as ENHRY and CDR2 as SYGVKD. The CDR3 is 16 residues long. The ends lost 5 bases at V and 1 base at J; junction bases unmatched: 4. CDR3 in amino acids: CAISPKRGGNTGELFF. The CDR3 DNA reads as TGTGCCATCAGTCCTAAGCGGGGGGGGAACACCGGGGAGCTGTTTTTT.

This clonotype was detected many times. The chain combines TRBV7-2 with TRBJ2-7; 10 bases line up with TRBD2. The V and J ends lost 0 bases and 3 bases, in that order; junction bases with no gene match: 8. The CDR3 loop spans 17 amino acids. CDR1 and CDR2 from the germline V gene are SGHTA and FQGNSA. CDR3 DNA: TGTGCCAGCAGCTTAGCAACGTCGCTAGCGGGAGTCTACGAGCAGTACTTC. Amino acid sequence: CASSLATSLAGVYEQYF.

This clonotype occurred a few times. The V call is TRBV7-8, the J call TRBJ1-5; unclear D gene. Trimming removed 2 bases at V and 0 bases at J, with 8 bases between. Germline V gene sequence: CDR1 SGHVS, CDR2 FQNEAQ. There are 15 residues in the CDR3. The CDR3 region is CASSLSRLSNQPQHF. The CDR3 DNA reads TGTGCCAGCAGCTTATCCCGACTTAGCAATCAGCCCCAGCATTTT.

The chain combines TRBV14 with TRBJ2-7; 11 bases fit TRBD2. V lost 4 bases to trimming and J lost 0 bases; unmatched junction nucleotides: 11. There are 18 residues in the CDR3. CDR1 and CDR2 from the germline V gene are SGHDN and FVKESK. Here the CDR3 DNA reads TGTGCCAGCAGCCGGAGAACTAGCGGGGGCCACAGCTCCTACGAGCAGTACTTC. Protein sequence: CASSRRTSGGHSSYEQYF.

The sample holds a few counts of this clonotype. This sequence joins TRBV20-1 and TRBJ1-2; a weak D match, TRBD1 (5 bases). V gave up 1 base and J gave up 0 bases, with 12 bases separating them. The CDR3 extends over 15 amino acids. CDR1 is DFQATT and CDR2 is SNEGSKA in the germline V gene (reference sequence). CDR3 in amino acids: CSARVDSESNYGYTF. The CDR3 nucleotides are TGCAGTGCTAGAGTAGACAGTGAGTCTAACTATGGCTACACCTTC.

The rearrangement joins TRBV19 to TRBJ1-2, with a weak D call TRBD1 (5 bases). Looked up from germline, CDR1 is LNHDA and CDR2 is SQIVND (reference sequence). The V gene lost 1 base and the J gene lost 1 base, with 10 bases spanning the gap. The CDR3 is made up of 15 amino acids. The CDR3 DNA reads as TGTGCCAGTAGTATAGGGGGCGGAAATAACTATGGCTACACCTTC. This translates into CASSIGGGNNYGYTF.